This T cell receptor beta chain was documented in a study of shared clonotypes between healthy human individuals. This CDR3 is built from 12 residues. V was trimmed by 4 bases and J by 0 bases, leaving 4 bases between them. CDR1 is KGHSH, CDR2 LQKENI, per germline. Of note for this clone: The antigen is not known.

Positively selected for CCR7, the CD45RO-negative cells used as naive CD8 cells excluded terminally differentiated effector memory CD45RA+ cells. Study results and caveats: Larger estimated richness was generally seen in naive subsets than in memory subsets. With few donors, the genetic and exposure-history diversity represented was limited.

Genomic DNA per cell subset filled all wells of several immunoSEQ plates. The table came from immunoSEQ multiplex PCR; TCRdb's copy has only in-frame clones and leaves some out. Of 1.5 million to 2.5 million clones listed, about 94% are singletons. The TCR originated in a man between 18 and 35 years old in good health. The chain employs TRBV18 and TRBJ2-7; D call uncertain. The sample consisted of naive CD8+ T cells sorted from blood. CDR3: CASSRGSYEQYF. CDR3 bases: TGTGCCAGCTCACGCGGCTCCTACGAGCAGTACTTC.